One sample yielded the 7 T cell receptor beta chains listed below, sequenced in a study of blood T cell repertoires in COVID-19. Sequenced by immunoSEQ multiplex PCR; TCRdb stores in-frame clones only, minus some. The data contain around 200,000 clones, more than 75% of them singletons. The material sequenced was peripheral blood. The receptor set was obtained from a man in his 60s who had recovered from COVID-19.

CDR3 bases: TGTGCCACCAGTGATCCGGGACTAGCGGGGACCTCCTACAATGAGCAGTTCTTC. Protein product: CATSDPGLAGTSYNEQFF. J is TRBJ2-1 and V is TRBV24-1; 13 nucleotides line up with TRBD2. Unmatched junction bases numbered 4, after V lost 3 bases and J lost 0 bases. Germline V gives CDR1 KGHDR, CDR2 SFDVKD. This CDR3 is built from 18 residues.

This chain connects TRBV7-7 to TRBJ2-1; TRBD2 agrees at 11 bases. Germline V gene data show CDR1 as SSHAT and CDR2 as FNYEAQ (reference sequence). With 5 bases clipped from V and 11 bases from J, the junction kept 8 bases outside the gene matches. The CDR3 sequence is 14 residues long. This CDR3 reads CASSDGTSGAKQFF. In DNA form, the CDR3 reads TGTGCCAGCAGCGACGGGACTAGCGGAGCTAAGCAGTTCTTC.

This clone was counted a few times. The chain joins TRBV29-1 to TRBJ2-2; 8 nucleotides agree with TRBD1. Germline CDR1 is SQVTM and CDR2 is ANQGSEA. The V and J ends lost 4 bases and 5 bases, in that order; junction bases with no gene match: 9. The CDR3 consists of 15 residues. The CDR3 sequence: CSVVIRQGLTGELFF. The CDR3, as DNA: TGCAGCGTTGTAATTCGACAGGGGTTGACCGGGGAGCTGTTTTTT.

The CDR3 region is CASSLSGPEGRTF. As DNA, the CDR3 is TGTGCCAGCAGTTTATCTGGGCCAGAAGGTCGAACCTTC. The V gene is TRBV27, the J gene TRBJ1-2, with unresolved D. This CDR3 has 13 residues. V gave up 0 bases and J gave up 14 bases, with 16 bases separating them. The germline V gene has CDR1 MNHEY and CDR2 SMNVEV (reference sequence).

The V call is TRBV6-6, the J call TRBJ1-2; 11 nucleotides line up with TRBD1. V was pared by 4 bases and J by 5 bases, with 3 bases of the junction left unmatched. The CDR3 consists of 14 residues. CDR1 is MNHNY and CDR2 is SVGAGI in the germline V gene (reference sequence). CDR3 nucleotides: TGTGCCAGCAGTTTCGGGGACAGGGGGTATGGCTACACCTTC. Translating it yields CASSFGDRGYGYTF.

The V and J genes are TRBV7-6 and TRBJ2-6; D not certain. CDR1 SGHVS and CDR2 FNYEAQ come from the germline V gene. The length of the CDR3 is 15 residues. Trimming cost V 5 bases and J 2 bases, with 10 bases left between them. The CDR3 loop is CASSRRPAGANVLTF. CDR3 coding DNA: TGTGCCAGCAGCCGCCGTCCGGCTGGGGCCAACGTCCTGACTTTC. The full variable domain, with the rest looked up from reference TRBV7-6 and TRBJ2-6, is GAGVSQSPRYKVTKRGQDVALRCDPISGHVSLYWYRQALGQGPEFLTYFNYEAQQDKSGLPNDRFSAERPEGSISTLTIQRTEQRDSAMYRCASSRRPAGANVLTFGAGSRLTVL.

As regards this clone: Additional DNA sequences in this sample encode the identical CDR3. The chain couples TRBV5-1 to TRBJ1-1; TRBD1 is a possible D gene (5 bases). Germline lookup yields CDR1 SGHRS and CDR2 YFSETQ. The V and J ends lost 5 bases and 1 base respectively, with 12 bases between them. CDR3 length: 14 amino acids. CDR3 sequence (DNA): TGCGCCAGCAGTTGGGGGGGATCGAACACTGAAGCTTTCTTT. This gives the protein CASSWGGSNTEAFF. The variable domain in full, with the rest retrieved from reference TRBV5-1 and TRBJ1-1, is KAGVTQTPRYLIKTRGQQVTLSCSPISGHRSVSWYQQTPGQGLQFLFEYFSETQRNKGNFPGRFSGRQFSNSRSEMNVSTLELGDSALYLCASSWGGSNTEAFFGQGTRLTVV.